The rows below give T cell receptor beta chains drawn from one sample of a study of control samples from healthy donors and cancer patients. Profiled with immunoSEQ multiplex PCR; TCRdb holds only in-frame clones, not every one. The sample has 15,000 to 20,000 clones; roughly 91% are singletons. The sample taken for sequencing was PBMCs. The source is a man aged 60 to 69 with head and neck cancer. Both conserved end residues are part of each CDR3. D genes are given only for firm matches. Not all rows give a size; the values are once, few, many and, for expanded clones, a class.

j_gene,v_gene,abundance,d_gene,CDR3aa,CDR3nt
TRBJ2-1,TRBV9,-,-,CASSVHLVSYNEQFF,TGTGCCAGCAGCGTACATTTAGTCTCCTACAATGAGCAGTTCTTC
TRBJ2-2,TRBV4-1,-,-,CASSQEPNAGELFF,TGCGCCAGCAGCCAAGAACCAAACGCGGGGGAGCTGTTTTTT
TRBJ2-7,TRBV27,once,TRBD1,CASSLSRTGDEQYF,TGTGCCAGCAGTTTATCGAGGACAGGGGACGAGCAGTACTTC
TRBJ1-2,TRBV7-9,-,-,CASSPGQSGGYTF,TGTGCCAGCAGCCCGGGACAATCGGGGGGCTACACCTTC
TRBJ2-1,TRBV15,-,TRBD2,CATSSDRDYRAHEQFF,TGTGCCACCAGCAGCGACCGGGACTACCGAGCCCATGAGCAGTTCTTC
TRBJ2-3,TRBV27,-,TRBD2,CASSLLGRGLAGHAVGTQYF,TGTGCCAGCAGTTTACTTGGGCGGGGACTAGCGGGGCACGCTGTGGGTACGCAGTATTTT
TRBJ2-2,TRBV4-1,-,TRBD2,CASSQVVAGLNTGELFF,TGCGCCAGCAGCCAAGTGGTAGCGGGGCTGAACACCGGGGAGCTGTTTTTT
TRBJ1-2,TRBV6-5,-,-,CASSQGRAGGYTF,TGTGCCAGCAGTCAGGGCAGGGCGGGTGGCTACACCTTC
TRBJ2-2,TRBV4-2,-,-,CASRQRGWDTGELFF,TGTGCCAGCAGGCAAAGGGGGTGGGACACCGGGGAGCTGTTTTTT
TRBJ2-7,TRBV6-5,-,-,CASTPGRTGEQYF,TGTGCCAGCACCCCGGGCAGGACCGGCGAGCAGTACTTC
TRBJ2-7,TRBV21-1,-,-,CAGVRGSEQYF,TGTGCCGGGGTCAGAGGATCCGAGCAGTACTTC
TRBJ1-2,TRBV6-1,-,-,CASSDRWSNYGYTF,TGTGCCAGCAGTGACCGCTGGTCTAACTATGGCTACACCTTC
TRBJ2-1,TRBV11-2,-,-,CASSLGQGTYNEQFF,TGTGCCAGCAGCTTAGGGCAGGGAACCTACAATGAGCAGTTCTTC
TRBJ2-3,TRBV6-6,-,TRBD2,CASSPSGGTDTQYF,TGTGCCAGCAGTCCAAGCGGGGGCACAGATACGCAGTATTTT
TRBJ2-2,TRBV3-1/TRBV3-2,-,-,CASSQGIANTGELFF,TGTGCCAGCAGCCAGGGCATCGCGAACACCGGGGAGCTGTTTTTT
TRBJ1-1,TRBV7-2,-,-,CASSLGPFTEAFF,TGTGCCAGCAGCTTAGGACCCTTCACTGAAGCTTTCTTT
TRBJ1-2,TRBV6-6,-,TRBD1,CASSSGTGGKHGYTF,TGTGCCAGCAGTTCTGGGACAGGGGGCAAACATGGCTACACCTTC
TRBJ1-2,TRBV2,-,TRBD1,CASKVRGGAVYGYTF,TGTGCCAGCAAGGTTAGAGGGGGCGCCGTCTATGGCTACACCTTC
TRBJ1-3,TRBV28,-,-,CASSLTGAGNTIYF,TGTGCCAGCAGTTTAACGGGGGCAGGAAACACCATATATTTT
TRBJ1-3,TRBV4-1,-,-,CASSQGDGGGSGNTIYF,TGCGCCAGCAGCCAAGGGGACGGGGGAGGCTCTGGAAACACCATATATTTT
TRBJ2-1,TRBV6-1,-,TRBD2,CASSDFLAGDNGEQFF,TGTGCCAGCAGTGACTTTCTAGCGGGGGATAATGGTGAGCAGTTCTTC